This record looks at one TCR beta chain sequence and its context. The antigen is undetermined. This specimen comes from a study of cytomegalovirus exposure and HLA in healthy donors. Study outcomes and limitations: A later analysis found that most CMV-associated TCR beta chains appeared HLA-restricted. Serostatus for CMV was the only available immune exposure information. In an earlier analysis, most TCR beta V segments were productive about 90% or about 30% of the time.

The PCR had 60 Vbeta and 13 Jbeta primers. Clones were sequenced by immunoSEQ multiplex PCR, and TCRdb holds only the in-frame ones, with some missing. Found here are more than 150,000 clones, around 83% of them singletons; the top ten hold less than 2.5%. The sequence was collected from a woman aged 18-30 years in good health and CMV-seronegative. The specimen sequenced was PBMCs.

In DNA form, the CDR3 reads TGTGCCAGCAGCTTATTACTAGCGGGGGTGAACAATGAGCAGTTCTTC. Translation gives CASSLLLAGVNNEQFF. The chain has TRBV7-6 and TRBJ2-1; TRBD2 aligns across 11 bases. The CDR3 totals 16 residues. Germline CDR1 reads SGHVS; CDR2 reads FNYEAQ. The junction had 5 bases not matched to a gene; V was cut back by 2 bases and J by 5 bases.